This entry is about one TCR beta chain. TCRbeta library construction was performed incorporating unique molecular identifiers. Each CDR3 protein is one row after TCRdb ran MiXCR on the PCR reads. The table lists approximately 640,000 distinct CDR3 sequences, roughly 15% of them singletons. The CDR3 loop spans 16 amino acids. Trimming removed 3 bases from V and 0 bases from J, with 13 bases in between. The data belong to a study of T-cell reconstitution after alpha-beta-depleted transplantation in children. The receptor was derived from a human donor who donated a stem cell graft to a child with acute myeloid leukemia. This material consisted of PBMCs from the stem cell graft donor, taken from the stem cell graft. The rearrangement links TRBV12-3 or TRBV12-4 to TRBJ2-3; D is unclear. The CDR3 loop reads CASSFDPNPSTDTQYF. CDR3 DNA: TGTGCCAGCAGTTTCGACCCTAACCCTAGCACAGATACGCAGTATTTT.